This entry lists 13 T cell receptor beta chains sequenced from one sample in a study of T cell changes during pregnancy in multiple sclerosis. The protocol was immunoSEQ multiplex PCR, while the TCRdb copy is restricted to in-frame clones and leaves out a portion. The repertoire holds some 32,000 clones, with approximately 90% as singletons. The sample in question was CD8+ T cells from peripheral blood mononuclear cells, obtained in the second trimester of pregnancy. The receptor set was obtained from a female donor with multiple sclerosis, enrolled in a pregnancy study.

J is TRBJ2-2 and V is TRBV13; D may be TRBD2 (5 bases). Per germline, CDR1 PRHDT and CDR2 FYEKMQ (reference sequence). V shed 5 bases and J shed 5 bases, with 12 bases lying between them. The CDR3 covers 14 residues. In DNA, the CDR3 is TGTGCCAGCAGCCCACGGACTCTGACCGGGGAGCTGTTTTTT. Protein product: CASSPRTLTGELFF. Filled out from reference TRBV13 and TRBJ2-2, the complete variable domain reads AAGVIQSPRHLIKEKRETATLKCYPIPRHDTVYWYQQGPGQDPQFLISFYEKMQSDKGSIPDRFSAQQFSDYHSELNMSSLELGDSALYFCASSPRTLTGELFFGEGSRLTVL.

The CDR3 here is CASSVRGETQYF. CDR3 DNA: TGTGCCAGCAGCGTAAGAGGGGAGACCCAGTACTTC. This chain uses TRBV9 with TRBJ2-5; D might be TRBD2 (5 bases). Per the germline V gene, CDR1 is SGDLS and CDR2 is YYNGEE. The ends were cut back, 1 base at V and 5 bases at J, with 6 bases in the middle. The CDR3 has 12 residues.

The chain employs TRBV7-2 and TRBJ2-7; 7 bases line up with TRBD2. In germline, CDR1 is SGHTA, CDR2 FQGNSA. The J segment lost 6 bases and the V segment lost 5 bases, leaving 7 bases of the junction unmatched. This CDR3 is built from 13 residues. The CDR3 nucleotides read TGTGCCAGCAGCCCCGGACTAGGCAGCGAGCAGTACTTC. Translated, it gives CASSPGLGSEQYF.

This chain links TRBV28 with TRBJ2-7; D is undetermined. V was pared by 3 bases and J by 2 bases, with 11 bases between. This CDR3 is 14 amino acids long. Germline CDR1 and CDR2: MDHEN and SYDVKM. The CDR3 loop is CASSFSRRTYEQYF. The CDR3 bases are TGTGCCAGCAGTTTCTCGAGGCGGACCTACGAGCAGTACTTC.

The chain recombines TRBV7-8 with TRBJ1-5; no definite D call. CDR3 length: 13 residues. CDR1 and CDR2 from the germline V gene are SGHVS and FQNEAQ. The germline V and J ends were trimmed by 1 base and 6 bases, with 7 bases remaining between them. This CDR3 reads CASSLERGQPQHF. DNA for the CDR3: TGTGCCAGCAGCTTAGAGAGAGGTCAGCCCCAGCATTTT. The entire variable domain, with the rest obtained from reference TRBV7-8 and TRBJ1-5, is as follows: GAGVSQSPRYKVAKRGQDVALRCDPISGHVSLFWYQQALGQGPEFLTYFQNEAQLDKSGLPSDRFFAERPEGSVSTLKIQRTQQEDSAVYLCASSLERGQPQHFGDGTRLSIL.

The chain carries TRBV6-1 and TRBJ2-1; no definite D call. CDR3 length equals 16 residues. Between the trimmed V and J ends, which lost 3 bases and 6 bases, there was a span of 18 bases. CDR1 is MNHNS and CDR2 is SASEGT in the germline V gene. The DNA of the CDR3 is TGTGCCAGCAGTGACCCCCCCCGACGCGGAGTCAATGAGCAGTTCTTC. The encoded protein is CASSDPPRRGVNEQFF.

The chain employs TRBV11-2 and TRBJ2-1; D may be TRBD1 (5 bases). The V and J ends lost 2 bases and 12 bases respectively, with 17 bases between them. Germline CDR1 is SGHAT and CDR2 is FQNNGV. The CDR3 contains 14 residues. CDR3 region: CASSLLMQGMTQFF. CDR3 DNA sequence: TGTGCCAGCAGCTTATTAATGCAGGGAATGACGCAGTTCTTC.

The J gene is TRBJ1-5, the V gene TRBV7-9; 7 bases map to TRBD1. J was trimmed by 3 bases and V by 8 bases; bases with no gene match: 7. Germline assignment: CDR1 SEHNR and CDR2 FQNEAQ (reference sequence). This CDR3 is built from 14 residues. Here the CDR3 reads CASQTGTSNQPQHF. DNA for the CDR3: TGTGCCAGCCAGACAGGGACTTCCAATCAGCCCCAGCATTTT.

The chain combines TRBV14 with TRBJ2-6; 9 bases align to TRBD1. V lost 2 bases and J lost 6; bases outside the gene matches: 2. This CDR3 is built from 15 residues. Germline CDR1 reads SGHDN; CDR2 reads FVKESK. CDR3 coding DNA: TGTGCCAGCAGCCAACAACAGGGGGCGGCCAACGTCCTGACTTTC. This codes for CASSQQQGAANVLTF.

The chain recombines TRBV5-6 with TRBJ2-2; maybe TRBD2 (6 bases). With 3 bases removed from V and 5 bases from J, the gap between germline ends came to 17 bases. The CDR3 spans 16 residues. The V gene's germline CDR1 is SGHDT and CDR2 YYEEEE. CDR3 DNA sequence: TGTGCCAGCAGCTCAACCGGGAGTGGGGCAACCGGGGAGCTGTTTTTT. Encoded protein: CASSSTGSGATGELFF.

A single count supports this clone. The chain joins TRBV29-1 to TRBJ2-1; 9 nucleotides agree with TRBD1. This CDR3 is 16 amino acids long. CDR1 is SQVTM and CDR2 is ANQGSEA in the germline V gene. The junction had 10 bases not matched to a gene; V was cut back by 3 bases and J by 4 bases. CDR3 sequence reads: CSVENPDRGTYNEQFF. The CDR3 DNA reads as TGCAGCGTTGAGAACCCGGACAGGGGCACTTACAATGAGCAGTTCTTC.

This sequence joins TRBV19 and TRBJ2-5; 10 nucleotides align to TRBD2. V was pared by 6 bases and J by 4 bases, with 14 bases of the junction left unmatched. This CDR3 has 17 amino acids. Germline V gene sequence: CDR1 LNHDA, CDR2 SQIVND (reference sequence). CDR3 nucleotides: TGTGCCAGTAGCCCTCAGCGGGAGGGCCTTTGGAGAGAGACCCAGTACTTC. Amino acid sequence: CASSPQREGLWRETQYF.

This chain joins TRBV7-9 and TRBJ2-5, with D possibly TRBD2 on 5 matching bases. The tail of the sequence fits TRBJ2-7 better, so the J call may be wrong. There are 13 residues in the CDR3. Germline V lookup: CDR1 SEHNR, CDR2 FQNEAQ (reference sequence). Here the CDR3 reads CASSLSGTYEQYF. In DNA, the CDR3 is TGTGCCAGCAGCCTCAGCGGTACCTACGAGCAGTACTTC.